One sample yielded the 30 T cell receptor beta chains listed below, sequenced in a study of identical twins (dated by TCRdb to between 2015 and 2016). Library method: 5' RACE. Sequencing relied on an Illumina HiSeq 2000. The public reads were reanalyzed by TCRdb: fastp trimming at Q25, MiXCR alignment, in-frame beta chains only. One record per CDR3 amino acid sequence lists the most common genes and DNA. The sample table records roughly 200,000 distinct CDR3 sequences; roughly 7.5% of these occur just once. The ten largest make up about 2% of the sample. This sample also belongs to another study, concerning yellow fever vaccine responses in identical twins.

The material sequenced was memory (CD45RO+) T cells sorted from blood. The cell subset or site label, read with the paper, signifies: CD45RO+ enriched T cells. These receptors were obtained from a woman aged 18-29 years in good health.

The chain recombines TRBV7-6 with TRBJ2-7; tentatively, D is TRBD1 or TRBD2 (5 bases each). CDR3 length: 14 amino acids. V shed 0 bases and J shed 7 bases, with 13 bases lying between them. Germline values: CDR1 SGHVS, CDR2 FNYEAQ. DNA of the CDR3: TGTGCCAGCAGCTTAGCTCGGTTTGGGGGTGAGCAGTACTTC. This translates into CASSLARFGGEQYF.

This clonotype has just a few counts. CDR3 region: CASRPLPGLAGDYSYNEQFF. CDR3 coding DNA: TGTGCCAGCAGACCTCTTCCGGGACTAGCGGGGGATTACTCCTACAATGAGCAGTTCTTC. V gene TRBV2 combines with J gene TRBJ2-1, with 14 bases fitting TRBD2. J was trimmed by 0 bases and V by 6 bases; bases with no gene match: 13. From germline, CDR1 is SNHLY and CDR2 FYNNEI. The CDR3 loop spans 20 amino acids.

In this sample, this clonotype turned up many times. CDR3 sequence (DNA): TGTGCCAGCAGCCAAGGGGCAGGGAAGGACTATGGCTACACCTTC. Its protein is CASSQGAGKDYGYTF. This chain uses TRBV3-1 with TRBJ1-2; perhaps TRBD1 as D (5 bases). Trimming took off 1 base at V and 3 bases at J, with 12 bases between the two ends. Germline values: CDR1 LGHDT, CDR2 YNNKEL (reference sequence). This CDR3 has 15 amino acids. The full variable domain, completed using reference TRBV3-1 and TRBJ1-2, is DTAVSQTPKYLVTQMGNDKSIKCEQNLGHDTMYWYKQDSKKFLKIMFSYNNKELIINETVPNRFSPKSPDKAHLNLHINSLELGDSAVYFCASSQGAGKDYGYTFGSGTRLTVV.

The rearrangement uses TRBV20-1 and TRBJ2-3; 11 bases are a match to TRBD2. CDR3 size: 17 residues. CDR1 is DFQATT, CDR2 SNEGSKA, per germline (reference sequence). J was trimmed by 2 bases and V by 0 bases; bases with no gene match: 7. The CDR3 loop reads CSARDQASGRPTDTQYF. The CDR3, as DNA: TGCAGTGCTAGAGATCAAGCTAGCGGGAGGCCCACAGATACGCAGTATTTT.

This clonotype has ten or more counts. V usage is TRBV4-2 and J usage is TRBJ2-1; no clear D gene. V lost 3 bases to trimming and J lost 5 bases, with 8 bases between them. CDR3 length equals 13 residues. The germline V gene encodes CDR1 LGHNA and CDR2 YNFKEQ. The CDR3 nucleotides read TGTGCCAGCAGCCAGGCTGGGGACAATGAGCAGTTCTTC. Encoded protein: CASSQAGDNEQFF.

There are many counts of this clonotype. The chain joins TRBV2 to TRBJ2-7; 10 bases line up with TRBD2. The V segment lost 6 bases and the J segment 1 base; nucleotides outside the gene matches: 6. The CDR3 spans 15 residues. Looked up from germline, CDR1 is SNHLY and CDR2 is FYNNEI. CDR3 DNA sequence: TGTGCCAGCAGACCGACACTAGCGGGATCCTACGAGCAGTACTTC. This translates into CASRPTLAGSYEQYF.

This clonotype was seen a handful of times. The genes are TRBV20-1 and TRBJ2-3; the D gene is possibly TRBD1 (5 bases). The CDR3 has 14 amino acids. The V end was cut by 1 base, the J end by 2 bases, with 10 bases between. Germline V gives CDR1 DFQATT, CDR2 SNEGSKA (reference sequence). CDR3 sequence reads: CSARGGGNTDTQYF. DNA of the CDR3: TGCAGTGCTAGAGGGGGCGGCAACACAGATACGCAGTATTTT.

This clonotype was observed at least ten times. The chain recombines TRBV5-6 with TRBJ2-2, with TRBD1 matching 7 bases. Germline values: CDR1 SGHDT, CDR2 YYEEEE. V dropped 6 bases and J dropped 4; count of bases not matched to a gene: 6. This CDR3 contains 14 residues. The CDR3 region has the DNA TGTGCCAGCAAAACGGACAGGATCACCGGGGAGCTGTTTTTT. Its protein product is CASKTDRITGELFF.

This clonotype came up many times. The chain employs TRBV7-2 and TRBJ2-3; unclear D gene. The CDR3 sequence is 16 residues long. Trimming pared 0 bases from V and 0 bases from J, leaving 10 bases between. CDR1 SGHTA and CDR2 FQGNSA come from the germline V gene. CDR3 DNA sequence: TGTGCCAGCAGCTTAGCCGGGTACCCTAGCACAGATACGCAGTATTTT. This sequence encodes CASSLAGYPSTDTQYF.

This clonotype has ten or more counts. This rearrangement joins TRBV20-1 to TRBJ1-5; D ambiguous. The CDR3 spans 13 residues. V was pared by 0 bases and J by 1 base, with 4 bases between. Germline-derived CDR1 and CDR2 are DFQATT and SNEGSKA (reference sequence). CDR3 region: CSARDGSNQPQHF. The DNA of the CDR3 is TGCAGTGCTAGAGATGGAAGCAATCAGCCCCAGCATTTT.

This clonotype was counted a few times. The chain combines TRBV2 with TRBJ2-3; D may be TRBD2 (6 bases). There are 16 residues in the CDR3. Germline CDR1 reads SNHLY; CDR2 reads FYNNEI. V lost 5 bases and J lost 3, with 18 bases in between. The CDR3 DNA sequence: TGTGCCAGCAGTCGCCCGGAGGGCGGGACTACAGATACGCAGTATTTT. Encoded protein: CASSRPEGGTTDTQYF. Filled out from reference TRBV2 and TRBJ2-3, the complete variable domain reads EPEVTQTPSHQVTQMGQEVILRCVPISNHLYFYWYRQILGQKVEFLVSFYNNEISEKSEIFDDQFSVERPDGSNFTLKIRSTKLEDSAMYFCASSRPEGGTTDTQYFGPGTRLTVL.

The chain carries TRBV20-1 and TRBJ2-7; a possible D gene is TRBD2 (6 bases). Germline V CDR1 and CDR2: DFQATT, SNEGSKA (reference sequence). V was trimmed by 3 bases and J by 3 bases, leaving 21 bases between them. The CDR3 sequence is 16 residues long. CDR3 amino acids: CSARGTSHGILYEQYF. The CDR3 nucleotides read TGCAGTGCTAGGGGCACTAGCCACGGTATCCTCTACGAGCAGTACTTC.

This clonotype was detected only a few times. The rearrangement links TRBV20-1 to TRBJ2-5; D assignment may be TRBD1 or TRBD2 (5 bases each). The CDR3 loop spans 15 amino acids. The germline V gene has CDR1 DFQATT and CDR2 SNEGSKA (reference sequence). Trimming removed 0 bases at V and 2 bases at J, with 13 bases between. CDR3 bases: TGCAGTGCTAGAGATCACGAGGGGCTACAAGAGACCCAGTACTTC. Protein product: CSARDHEGLQETQYF.

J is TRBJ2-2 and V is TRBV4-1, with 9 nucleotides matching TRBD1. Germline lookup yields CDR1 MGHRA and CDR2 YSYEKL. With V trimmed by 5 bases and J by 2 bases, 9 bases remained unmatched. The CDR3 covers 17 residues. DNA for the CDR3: TGCGCCAGCAGCTCCCCCCGGACAGGGGAAAACACCGGGGAGCTGTTTTTT. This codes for CASSSPRTGENTGELFF.

In DNA, the CDR3 is TGTGCCAGCAGCCAGTTCCTCCAGGGGCGTCCCCTCCACTTT. Its protein product is CASSQFLQGRPLHF. V and J are TRBV4-2 and TRBJ1-6; possibly TRBD1 for D (6 bases). Trimming removed 3 bases at V and 13 bases at J, with 16 bases between. Germline values: CDR1 LGHNA, CDR2 YNFKEQ. The CDR3 is made up of 14 amino acids.

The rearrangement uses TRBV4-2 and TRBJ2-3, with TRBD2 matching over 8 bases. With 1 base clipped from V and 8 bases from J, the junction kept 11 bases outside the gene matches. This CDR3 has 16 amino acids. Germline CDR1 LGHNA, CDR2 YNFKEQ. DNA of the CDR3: TGTGCCAGCAGCCAAGTCGATTCCGGGGGGGCCGGTACGCAGTATTTT. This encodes CASSQVDSGGAGTQYF.

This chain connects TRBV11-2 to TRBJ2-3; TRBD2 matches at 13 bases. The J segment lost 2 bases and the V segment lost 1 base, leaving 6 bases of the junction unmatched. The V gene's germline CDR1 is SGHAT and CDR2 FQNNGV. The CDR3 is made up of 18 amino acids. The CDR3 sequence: CASSLVGLAGVNTDTQYF. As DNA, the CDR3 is TGTGCCAGCAGCTTAGTAGGACTAGCGGGGGTAAACACAGATACGCAGTATTTT.

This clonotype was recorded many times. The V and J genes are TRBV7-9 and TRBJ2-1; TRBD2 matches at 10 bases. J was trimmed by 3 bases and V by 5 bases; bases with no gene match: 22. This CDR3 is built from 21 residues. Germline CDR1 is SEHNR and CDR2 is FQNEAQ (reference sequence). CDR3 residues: CASSPRWSVDGSGGSYNEQFF. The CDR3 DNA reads TGTGCCAGCAGCCCTAGATGGTCGGTGGATGGTAGCGGGGGGAGCTACAATGAGCAGTTCTTC.

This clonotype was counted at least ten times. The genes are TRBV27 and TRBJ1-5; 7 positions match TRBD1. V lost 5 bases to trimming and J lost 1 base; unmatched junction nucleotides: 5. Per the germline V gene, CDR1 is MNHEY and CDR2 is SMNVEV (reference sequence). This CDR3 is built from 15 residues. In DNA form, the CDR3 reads TGTGCCAGCAGTCGACAGGGTATGAGCAATCAGCCCCAGCATTTT. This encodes CASSRQGMSNQPQHF.

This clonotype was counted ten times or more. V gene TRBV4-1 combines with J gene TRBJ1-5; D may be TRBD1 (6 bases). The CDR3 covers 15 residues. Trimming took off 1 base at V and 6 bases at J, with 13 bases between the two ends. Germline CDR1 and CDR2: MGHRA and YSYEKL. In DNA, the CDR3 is TGCGCCAGCAGCCAAGTCCCAGGGGCTGGTCAGCCCCAGCATTTT. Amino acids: CASSQVPGAGQPQHF.

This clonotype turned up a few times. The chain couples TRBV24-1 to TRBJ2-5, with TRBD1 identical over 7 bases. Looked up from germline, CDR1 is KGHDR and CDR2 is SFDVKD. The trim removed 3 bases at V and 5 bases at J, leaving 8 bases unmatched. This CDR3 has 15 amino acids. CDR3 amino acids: CATSDPTGAGETQYF. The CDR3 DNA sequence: TGTGCCACCAGTGATCCCACAGGGGCCGGGGAGACCCAGTACTTC.

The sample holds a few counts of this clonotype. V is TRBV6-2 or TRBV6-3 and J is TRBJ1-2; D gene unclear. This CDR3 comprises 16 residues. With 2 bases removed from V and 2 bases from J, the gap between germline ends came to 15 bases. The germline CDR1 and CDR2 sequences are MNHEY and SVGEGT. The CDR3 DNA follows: TGTGCCAGCAGTTACCCTTCAGCGACCGCAAACTATGGCTACACCTTC. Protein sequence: CASSYPSATANYGYTF.

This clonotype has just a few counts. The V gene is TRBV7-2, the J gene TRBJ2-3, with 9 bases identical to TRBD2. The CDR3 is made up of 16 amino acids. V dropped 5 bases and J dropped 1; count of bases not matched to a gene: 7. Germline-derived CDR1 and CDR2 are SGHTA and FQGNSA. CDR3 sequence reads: CASSTGQREGTDTQYF. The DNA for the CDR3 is TGTGCCAGCAGCACCGGCCAGCGGGAGGGCACAGATACGCAGTATTTT. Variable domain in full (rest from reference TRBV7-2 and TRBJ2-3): GAGVSQSPSNKVTEKGKDVELRCDPISGHTALYWYRQSLGQGLEFLIYFQGNSAPDKSGLPSDRFSAERTGGSVSTLTIQRTQQEDSAVYLCASSTGQREGTDTQYFGPGTRLTVL.

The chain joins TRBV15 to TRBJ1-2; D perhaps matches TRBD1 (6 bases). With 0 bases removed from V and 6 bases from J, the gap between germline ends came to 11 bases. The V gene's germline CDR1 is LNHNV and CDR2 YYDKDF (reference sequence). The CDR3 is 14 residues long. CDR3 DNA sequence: TGTGCCACCAGCAGAGATTTGGGGACACATGGCTACACCTTC. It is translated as CATSRDLGTHGYTF.

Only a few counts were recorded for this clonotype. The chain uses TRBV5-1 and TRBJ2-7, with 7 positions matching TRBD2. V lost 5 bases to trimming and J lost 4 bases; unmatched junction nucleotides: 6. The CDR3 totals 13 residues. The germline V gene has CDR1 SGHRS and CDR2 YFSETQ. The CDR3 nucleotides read TGCGCCAGCAGTATGGCGGGAGTATACGAGCAGTACTTC. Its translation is CASSMAGVYEQYF.

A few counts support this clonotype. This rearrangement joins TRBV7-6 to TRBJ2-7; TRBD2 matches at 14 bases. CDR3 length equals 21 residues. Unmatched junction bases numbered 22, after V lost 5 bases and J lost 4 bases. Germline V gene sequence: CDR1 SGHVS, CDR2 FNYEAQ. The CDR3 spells CASSTPGGGTSGGTTLYEQYF. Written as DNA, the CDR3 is TGTGCCAGCAGCACGCCCGGAGGTGGGACTAGCGGGGGTACGACGTTGTACGAGCAGTACTTC. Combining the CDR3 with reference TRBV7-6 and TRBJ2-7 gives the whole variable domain GAGVSQSPRYKVTKRGQDVALRCDPISGHVSLYWYRQALGQGPEFLTYFNYEAQQDKSGLPNDRFSAERPEGSISTLTIQRTEQRDSAMYRCASSTPGGGTSGGTTLYEQYFGPGTRLTVT.

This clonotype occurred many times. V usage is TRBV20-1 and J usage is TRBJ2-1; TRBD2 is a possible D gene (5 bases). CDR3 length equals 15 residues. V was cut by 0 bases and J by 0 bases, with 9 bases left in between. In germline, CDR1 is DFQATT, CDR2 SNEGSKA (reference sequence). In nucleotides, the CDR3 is TGCAGTGCTAGAGATGTGGGGAGCTCCTACAATGAGCAGTTCTTC. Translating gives CSARDVGSSYNEQFF.

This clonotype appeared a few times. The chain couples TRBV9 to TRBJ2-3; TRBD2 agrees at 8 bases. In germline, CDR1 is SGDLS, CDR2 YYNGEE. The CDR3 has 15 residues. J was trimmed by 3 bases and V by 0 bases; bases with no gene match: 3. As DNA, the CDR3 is TGTGCCAGCAGCGTAGGACCTAGCGGGACAGATACGCAGTATTTT. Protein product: CASSVGPSGTDTQYF.

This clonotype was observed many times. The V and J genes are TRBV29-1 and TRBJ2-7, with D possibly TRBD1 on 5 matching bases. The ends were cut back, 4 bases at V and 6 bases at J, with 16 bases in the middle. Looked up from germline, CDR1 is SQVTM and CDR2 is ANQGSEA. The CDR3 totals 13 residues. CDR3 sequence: CSVAARGSGEQYF. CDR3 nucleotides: TGCAGCGTTGCAGCAAGGGGTTCCGGCGAGCAGTACTTC.

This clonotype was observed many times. Written as DNA, the CDR3 is TGCAGCGTGCTACCCGTGTTCGGCACCGGGGAGCTGTTTTTT. Residues: CSVLPVFGTGELFF. The chain is built from TRBV29-1 and TRBJ2-2; D gene ambiguous. Germline CDR1 is SQVTM and CDR2 is ANQGSEA. Trimming pared 6 bases from V and 4 bases from J, leaving 15 bases between. This CDR3 is 14 amino acids long.